This TCR beta chain was identified in a study of blood T cell repertoires in COVID-19. On the study more broadly: COVID-19 samples from acute and convalescent phases originated in the United States, Italy and Spain. The cDNA or gDNA used as material had been derived from T cells, B-cell-depleted T cells, or PBMCs.

CDR3 length: 13 residues. Trimming removed 2 bases at V and 3 bases at J, with 7 bases between. CDR1 and CDR2 from the germline V gene are MGHDK and SYGVNS. In the source study's methods: Amplifying reference gene primers gave estimates of nucleated cell counts. Sequenced by immunoSEQ multiplex PCR; TCRdb stores in-frame clones only, minus some. V and J calls plus clone size are reproduced from that table; the DNA served to infer D and trimming. The table shows under 75,000 clones, with about 87% occurring only once. The specimen sequenced was peripheral blood. The V and J genes are TRBV25-1 and TRBJ1-1; the D is unclear. The clonotype comes from a human donor in a cohort sampled during active COVID-19. The CDR3 nucleotides are TGTGCCAGCAGTGAAAACACCTACACTGAAGCTTTCTTT. Its translation is CASSENTYTEAFF. The whole variable domain, filled in from reference TRBV25-1 and TRBJ1-1, reads EADIYQTPRYLVIGTGKKITLECSQTMGHDKMYWYQQDPGMELHLIHYSYGVNSTEKGDLSSESTVSRIRTEHFPLTLESARPSHTSQYLCASSENTYTEAFFGQGTRLTVV.